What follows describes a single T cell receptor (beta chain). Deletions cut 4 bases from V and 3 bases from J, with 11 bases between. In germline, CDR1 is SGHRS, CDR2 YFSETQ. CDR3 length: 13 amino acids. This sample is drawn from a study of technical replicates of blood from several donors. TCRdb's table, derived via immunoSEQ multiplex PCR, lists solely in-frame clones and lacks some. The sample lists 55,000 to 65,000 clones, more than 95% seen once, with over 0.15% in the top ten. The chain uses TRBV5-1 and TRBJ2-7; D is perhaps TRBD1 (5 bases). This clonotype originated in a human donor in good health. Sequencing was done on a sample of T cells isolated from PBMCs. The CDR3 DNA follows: TGCGCCAGCAGCGCCAGGGATCTCTACGAGCAGTACTTC. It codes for CASSARDLYEQYF.